This T cell receptor (beta chain) is from a study of neurological immune-mediated disorders. Overall study results and limits: Levels of TCR clonal expansion peaked in HTLV-1-associated myelopathy and reached their lowest in multiple sclerosis, under those of healthy controls. The multiple sclerosis repertoire cluster was not associated with any clinical or MRI feature.

The germline gives CDR1 DFQATT, CDR2 SNEGSKA (reference sequence). V was shortened by 2 bases and J by 8 bases, with 18 bases between the two germline ends. The CDR3 is 15 amino acids. This clonotype was recorded at least ten times. Antigen specificity is unknown. TCRdb re-called the 5' RACE reads with MiXCR, one entry per CDR3 protein. The top ten clones hold 1.9% of a sample with around 55,000 distinct CDR3 sequences, over 3.5% of them seen once. The cell input for sorted libraries was some 1 million, and those cells were CD4+ or CD8+ T cells. The J gene is TRBJ1-4, the V gene TRBV20-1; a weak D match, TRBD1 (6 bases). The receptor comes from a woman aged 40-49 years with multiple sclerosis. Sequencing input: CD4+ T cells from blood. The CDR3, as DNA: TGCAGTGCTAGATCGTGGCAGGGGCTAGGGGAAAAACTGTTTTTT. It encodes CSARSWQGLGEKLFF.